This T cell receptor (beta chain) comes out of a study of T cells and Merkel cell carcinoma outcomes. In regard to this clone: Its antigen is unknown.

Whole-study results and caveats: In Merkel cell carcinoma, repertoire and T-cell density reportedly predicted outcomes.

Using immunoSEQ multiplex PCR, the repertoire was profiled, and TCRdb retains in-frame clones only, with some absent. The table has approximately 10,000 clones, around 95% seen once. Sequenced input: tumor tissue from Merkel cell carcinoma. The receptor's source is a human donor with Merkel cell carcinoma.

The CDR3 here is CASSSLRGSDEQYF. The CDR3 DNA is TGTGCCAGCAGCTCCCTTAGAGGGAGCGATGAGCAGTACTTC. The chain couples TRBV5-4 to TRBJ2-7; possible D gene TRBD2, 5 bases. Germline CDR1 SGHNT, CDR2 YYREEE (reference sequence). CDR3 length: 14 amino acids. Trimming removed 3 bases at V and 7 bases at J, with 17 bases between.